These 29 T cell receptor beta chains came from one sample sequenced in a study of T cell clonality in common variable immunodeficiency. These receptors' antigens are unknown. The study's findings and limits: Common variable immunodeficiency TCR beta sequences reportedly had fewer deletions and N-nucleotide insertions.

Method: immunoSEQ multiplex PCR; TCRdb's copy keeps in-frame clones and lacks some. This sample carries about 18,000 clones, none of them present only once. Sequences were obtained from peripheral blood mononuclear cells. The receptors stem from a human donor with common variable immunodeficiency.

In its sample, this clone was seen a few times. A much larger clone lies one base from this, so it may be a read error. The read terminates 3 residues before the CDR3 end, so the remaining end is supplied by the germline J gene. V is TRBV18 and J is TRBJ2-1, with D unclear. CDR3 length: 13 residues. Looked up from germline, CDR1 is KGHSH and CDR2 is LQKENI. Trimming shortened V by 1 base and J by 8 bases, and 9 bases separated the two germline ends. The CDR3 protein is CASSPLKAYEQFF. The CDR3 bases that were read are TGTGCCAGCTCACCACTTAAGGCCTATGAG.

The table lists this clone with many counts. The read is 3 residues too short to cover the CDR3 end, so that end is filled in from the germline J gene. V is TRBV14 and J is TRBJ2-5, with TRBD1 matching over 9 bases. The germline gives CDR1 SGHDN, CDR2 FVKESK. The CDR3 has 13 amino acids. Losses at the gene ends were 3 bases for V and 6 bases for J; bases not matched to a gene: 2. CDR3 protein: CASSQTGGKTQYF. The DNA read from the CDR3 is TGTGCCAGCAGCCAGACAGGGGGGAAGACC.

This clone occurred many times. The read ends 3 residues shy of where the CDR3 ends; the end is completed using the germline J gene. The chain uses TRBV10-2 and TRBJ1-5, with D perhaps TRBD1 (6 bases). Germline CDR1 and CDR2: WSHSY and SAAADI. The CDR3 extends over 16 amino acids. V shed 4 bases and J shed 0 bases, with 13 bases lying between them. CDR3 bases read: TGCGCCAGCAGTGGGAAACAGGGAACTAGCAATCAGCCC. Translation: CASSGKQGTSNQP. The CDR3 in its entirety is CASSGKQGTSNQPQHF.

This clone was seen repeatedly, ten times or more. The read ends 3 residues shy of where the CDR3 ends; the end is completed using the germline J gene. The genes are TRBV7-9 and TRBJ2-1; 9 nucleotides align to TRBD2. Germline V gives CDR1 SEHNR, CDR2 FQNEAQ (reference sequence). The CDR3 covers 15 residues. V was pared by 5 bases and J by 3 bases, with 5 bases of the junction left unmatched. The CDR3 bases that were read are TGTGCCAGCAGCCGGGGACTAGCCGTCTACAATGAG. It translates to CASSRGLAVYNE. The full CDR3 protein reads CASSRGLAVYNEQFF.

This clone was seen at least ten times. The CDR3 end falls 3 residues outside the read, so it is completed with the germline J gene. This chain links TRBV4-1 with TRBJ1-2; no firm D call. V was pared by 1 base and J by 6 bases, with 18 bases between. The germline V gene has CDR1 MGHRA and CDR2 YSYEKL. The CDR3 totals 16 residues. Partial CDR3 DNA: TGCGCCAGCAGCCAAGTCGGAGGGCAGCCCGAGGATGGC. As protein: CASSQVGGQPEDG. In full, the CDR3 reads CASSQVGGQPEDGYTF.

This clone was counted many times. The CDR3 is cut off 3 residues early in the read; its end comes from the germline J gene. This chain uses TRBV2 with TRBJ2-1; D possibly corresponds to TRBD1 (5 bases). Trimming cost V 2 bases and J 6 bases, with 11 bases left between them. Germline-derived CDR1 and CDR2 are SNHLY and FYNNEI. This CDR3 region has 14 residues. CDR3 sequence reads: CASSERLQGNEQFF. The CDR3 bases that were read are TGTGCCAGCAGTGAAAGGCTTCAGGGCAATGAG.

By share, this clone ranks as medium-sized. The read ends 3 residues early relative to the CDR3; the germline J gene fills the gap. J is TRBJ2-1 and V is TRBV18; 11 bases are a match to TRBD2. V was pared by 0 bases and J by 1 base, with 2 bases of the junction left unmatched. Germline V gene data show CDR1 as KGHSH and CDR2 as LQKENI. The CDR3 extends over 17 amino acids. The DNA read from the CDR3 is TGTGCCAGCTCACCACCCCTAGCGGGAGGATCCTACAATGAG. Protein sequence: CASSPPLAGGSYNE. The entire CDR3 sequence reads CASSPPLAGGSYNEQFF.

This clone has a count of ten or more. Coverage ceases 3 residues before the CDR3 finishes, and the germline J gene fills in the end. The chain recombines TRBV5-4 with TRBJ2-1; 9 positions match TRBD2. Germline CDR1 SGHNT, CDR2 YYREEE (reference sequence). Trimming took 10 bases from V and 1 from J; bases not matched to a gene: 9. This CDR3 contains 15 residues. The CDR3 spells CAGLRAGGSYNEQFF. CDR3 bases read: TGTGCCGGTCTTAGAGCGGGAGGATCCTACAATGAG.

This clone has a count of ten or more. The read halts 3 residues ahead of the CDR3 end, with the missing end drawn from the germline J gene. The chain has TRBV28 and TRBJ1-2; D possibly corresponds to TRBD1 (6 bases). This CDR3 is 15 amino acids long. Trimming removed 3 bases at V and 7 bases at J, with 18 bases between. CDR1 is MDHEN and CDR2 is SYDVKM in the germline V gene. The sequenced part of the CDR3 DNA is TGTGCCAGCAGTTTGGGAGGGCGGTCCAGGGGTGGC. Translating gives CASSLGGRSRGG. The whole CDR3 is CASSLGGRSRGGYTF.

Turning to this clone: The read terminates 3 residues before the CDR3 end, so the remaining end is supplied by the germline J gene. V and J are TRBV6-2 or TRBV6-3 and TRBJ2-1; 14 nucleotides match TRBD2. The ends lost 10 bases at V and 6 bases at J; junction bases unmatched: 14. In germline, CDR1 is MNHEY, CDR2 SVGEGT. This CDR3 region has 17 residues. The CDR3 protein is CATTTGTSGSLVNEQFF. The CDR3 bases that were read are TGTGCCACTACGACCGGGACTAGCGGGAGCCTAGTCAATGAG.

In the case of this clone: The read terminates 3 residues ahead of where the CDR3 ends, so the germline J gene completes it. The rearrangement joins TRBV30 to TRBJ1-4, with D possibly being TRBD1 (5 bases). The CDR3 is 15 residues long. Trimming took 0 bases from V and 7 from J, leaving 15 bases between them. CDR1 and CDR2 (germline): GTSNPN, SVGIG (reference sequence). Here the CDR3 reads CAWSVRGALGEKLFF. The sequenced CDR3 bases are TGTGCCTGGAGTGTAAGAGGGGCGCTGGGTGAAAAA.

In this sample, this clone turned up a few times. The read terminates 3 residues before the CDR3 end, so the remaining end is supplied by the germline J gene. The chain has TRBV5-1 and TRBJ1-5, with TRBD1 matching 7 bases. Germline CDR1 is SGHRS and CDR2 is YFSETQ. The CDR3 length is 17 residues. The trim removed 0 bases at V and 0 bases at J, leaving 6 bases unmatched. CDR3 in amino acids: CASSLDPTGNSNQPQHF. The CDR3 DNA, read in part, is TGCGCCAGCAGCTTGGATCCGACAGGGAATAGCAATCAGCCC.

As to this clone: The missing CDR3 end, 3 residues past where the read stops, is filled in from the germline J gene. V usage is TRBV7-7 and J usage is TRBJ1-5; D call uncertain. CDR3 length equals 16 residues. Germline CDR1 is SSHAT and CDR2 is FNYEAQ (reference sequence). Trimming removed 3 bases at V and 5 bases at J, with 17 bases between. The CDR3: CASSFRVDAEDQPQHF. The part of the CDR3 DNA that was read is TGTGCCAGCAGCTTTCGAGTGGATGCGGAGGATCAGCCC.

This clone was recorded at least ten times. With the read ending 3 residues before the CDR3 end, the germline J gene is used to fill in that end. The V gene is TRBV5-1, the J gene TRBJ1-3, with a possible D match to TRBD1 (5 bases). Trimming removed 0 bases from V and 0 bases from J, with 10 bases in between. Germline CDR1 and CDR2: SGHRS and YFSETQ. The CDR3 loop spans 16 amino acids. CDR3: CASSLDDSPSGNTIYF. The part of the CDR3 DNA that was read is TGCGCCAGCAGCTTGGATGACAGTCCCTCTGGAAACACC.

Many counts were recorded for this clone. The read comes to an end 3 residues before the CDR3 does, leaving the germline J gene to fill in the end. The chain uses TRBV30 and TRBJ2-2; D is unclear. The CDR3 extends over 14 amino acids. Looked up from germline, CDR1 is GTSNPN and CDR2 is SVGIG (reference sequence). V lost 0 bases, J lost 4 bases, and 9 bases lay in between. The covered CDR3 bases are TGTGCCTGGAGTGTACAAGGCCTCACCGGGGAG. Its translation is CAWSVQGLTGE. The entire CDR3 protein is CAWSVQGLTGELFF.

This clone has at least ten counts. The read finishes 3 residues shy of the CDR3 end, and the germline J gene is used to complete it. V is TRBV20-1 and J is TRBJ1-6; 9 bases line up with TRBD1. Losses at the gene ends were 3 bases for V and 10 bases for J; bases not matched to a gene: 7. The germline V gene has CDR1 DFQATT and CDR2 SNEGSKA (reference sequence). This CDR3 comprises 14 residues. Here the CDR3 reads CSARQQGAGSPLHF. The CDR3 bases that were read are TGCAGTGCTAGGCAACAGGGGGCGGGATCACCC.

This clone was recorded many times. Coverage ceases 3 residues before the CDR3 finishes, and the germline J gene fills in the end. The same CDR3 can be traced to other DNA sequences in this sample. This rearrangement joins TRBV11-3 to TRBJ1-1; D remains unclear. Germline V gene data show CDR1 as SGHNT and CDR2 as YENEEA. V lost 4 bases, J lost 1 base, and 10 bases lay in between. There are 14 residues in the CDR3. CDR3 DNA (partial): TGTGCCAGCAGCTCCCAAGGGCCGAACACTGAA. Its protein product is CASSSQGPNTE. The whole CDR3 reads CASSSQGPNTEAFF.

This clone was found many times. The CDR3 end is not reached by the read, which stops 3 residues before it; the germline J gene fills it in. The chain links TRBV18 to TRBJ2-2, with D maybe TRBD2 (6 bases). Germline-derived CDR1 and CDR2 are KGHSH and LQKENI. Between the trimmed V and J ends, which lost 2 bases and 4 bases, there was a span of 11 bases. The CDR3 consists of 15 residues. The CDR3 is CASSPIAELTGELFF. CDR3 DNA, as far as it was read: TGTGCCAGCTCACCAATAGCGGAGCTCACCGGGGAG. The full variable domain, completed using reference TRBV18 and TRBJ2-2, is NAGVMQNPRHLVRRRGQEARLRCSPMKGHSHVYWYRQLPEEGLKFMVYLQKENIIDESGMPKERFSAEFPKEGPSILRIQQVVRGDSAAYFCASSPIAELTGELFFGEGSRLTVL.

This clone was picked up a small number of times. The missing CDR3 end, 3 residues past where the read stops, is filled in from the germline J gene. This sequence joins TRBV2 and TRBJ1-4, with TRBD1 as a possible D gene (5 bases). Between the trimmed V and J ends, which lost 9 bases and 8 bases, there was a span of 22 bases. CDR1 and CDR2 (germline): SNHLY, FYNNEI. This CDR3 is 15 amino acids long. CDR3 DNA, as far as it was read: TGTGCCAGATCCCGTCGGGGGGATGGGACCGAAAAA. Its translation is CARSRRGDGTEK. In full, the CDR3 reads CARSRRGDGTEKLFF.

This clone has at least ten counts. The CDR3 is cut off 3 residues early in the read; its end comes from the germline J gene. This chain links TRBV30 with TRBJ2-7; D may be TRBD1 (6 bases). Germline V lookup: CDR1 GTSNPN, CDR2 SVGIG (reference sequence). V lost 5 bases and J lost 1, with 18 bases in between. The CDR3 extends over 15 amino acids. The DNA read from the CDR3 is TGTGCCTGGTTACATCCAGACAGGCCTTCCTACGAG. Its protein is CAWLHPDRPSYE. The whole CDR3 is CAWLHPDRPSYEQYF.

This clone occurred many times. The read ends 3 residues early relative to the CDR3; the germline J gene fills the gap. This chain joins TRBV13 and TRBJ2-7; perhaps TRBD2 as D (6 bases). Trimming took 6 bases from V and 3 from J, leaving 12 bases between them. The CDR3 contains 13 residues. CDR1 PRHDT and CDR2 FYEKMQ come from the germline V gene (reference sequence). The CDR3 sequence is CASRQAGYYEQYF. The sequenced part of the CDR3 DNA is TGTGCCAGCAGGCAGGCGGGATACTACGAG.

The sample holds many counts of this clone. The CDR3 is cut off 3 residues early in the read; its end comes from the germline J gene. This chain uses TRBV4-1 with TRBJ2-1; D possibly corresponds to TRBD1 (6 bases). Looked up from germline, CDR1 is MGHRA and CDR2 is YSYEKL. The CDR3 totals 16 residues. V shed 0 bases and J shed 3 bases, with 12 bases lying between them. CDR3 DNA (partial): TGCGCCAGCAGCCAAGATGCAAGGACAGTCTACAATGAG. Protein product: CASSQDARTVYNE. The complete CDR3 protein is CASSQDARTVYNEQFF.

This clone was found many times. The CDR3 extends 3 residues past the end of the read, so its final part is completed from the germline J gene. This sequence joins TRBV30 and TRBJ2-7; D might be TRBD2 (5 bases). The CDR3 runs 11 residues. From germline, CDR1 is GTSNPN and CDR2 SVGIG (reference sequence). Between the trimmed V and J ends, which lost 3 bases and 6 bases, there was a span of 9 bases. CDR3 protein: CAWSPRGEQYF. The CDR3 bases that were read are TGTGCCTGGAGCCCACGGGGCGAG.

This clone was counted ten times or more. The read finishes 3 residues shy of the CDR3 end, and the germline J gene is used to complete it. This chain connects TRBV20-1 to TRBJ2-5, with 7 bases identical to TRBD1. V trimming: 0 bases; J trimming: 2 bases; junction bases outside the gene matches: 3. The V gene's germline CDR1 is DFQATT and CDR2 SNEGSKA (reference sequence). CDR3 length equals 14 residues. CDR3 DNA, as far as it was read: TGCAGTGCTAGAGATGGGGGACAGCAAGAGACC. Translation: CSARDGGQQET. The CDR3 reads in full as CSARDGGQQETQYF.

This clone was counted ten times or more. The CDR3 reads CASSPGQAVNQPQHF. Incomplete CDR3 DNA: TGTGCCAGCTCACCGGGACAGGCCGTCAATCAGCCC. The rearrangement links TRBV18 to TRBJ1-5, with 8 bases aligning to TRBD1. The read comes to an end 3 residues before the CDR3 does, leaving the germline J gene to fill in the end. The germline gives CDR1 KGHSH, CDR2 LQKENI. The CDR3 has 15 residues. V was clipped by 3 bases and J by 3 bases; unmatched bases: 4.

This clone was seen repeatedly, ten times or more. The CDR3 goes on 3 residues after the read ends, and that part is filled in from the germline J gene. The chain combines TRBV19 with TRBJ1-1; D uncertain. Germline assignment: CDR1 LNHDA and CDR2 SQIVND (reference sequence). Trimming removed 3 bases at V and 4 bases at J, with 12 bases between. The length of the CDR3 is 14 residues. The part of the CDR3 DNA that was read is TGTGCCAGTAGTATCGGGGTTGCGAGCACTGAA. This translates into CASSIGVASTE. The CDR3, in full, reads CASSIGVASTEAFF.

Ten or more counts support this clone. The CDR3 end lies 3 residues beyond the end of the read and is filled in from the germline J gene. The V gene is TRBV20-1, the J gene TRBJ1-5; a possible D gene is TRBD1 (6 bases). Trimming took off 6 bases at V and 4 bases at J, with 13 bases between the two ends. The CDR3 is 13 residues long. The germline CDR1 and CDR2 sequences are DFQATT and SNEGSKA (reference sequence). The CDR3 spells CSAWTAENQPQHF. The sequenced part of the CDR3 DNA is TGCAGTGCCTGGACAGCCGAAAATCAGCCC.

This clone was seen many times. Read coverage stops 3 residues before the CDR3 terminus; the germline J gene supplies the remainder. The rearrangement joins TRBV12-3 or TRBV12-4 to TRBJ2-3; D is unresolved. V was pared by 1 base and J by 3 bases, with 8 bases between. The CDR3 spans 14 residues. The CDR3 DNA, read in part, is TGTGCCAGCAGTTTAGTTGGCGGTACAGATACG. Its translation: CASSLVGGTDT. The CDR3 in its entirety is CASSLVGGTDTQYF.

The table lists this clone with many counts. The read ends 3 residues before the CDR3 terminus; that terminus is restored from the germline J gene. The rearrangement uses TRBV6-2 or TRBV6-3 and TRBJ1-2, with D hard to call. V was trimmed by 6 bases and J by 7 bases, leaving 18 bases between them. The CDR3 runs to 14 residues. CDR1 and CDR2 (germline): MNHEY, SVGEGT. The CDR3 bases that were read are TGTGCCAGCAGATCTTCCGGGGTCGAGGGTGGC. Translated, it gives CASRSSGVEGG. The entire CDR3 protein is CASRSSGVEGGYTF.